The 32 T cell receptor beta chains reported below all come from one sample, sequenced in a study of shared clonotypes between healthy human individuals. The table came from immunoSEQ multiplex PCR; TCRdb's copy has only in-frame clones and leaves some out. In the table there are 2.3 million or so clones, just over 90% of which are singletons. The sequencing sample was made of naive CD4+ T cells from PBMCs. Noted subset: CD45RA+ positively selected. These receptors came from a man between 18 and 29 years old in good health. Some clones in this sample may be carry-over from other donors' samples.

The chain is built from TRBV11-2 and TRBJ1-6; 7 nucleotides match TRBD1. Germline assignment: CDR1 SGHAT and CDR2 FQNNGV. The CDR3 consists of 15 residues. The ends lost 2 bases at V and 11 bases at J; junction bases unmatched: 9. The CDR3 region is CASSLSVQGSAPLHF. The CDR3 DNA reads as TGTGCCAGCAGCTTATCCGTACAGGGGTCGGCACCCCTCCACTTT.

The V and J genes are TRBV7-2 and TRBJ1-3; D is ambiguous. Germline V gene data show CDR1 as SGHTA and CDR2 as FQGNSA. The CDR3 consists of 14 residues. V was clipped by 1 base and J by 2 bases, with 6 bases between them. CDR3 nucleotides: TGTGCCAGCAGCTTAGTATCAACTGGAAACACCATATATTTT. Protein product: CASSLVSTGNTIYF.

This chain links TRBV11-2 with TRBJ2-1; perhaps TRBD1 as D (6 bases). The CDR3 contains 17 residues. Trimming took 5 bases from V and 2 from J, leaving 19 bases between them. The germline V gene encodes CDR1 SGHAT and CDR2 FQNNGV. CDR3 DNA sequence: TGTGCCAGCAGCCAAGTCGAACAGGGAAGAACCTACAATGAGCAGTTCTTC. Translation: CASSQVEQGRTYNEQFF.

V and J are TRBV5-1 and TRBJ1-1; D is possibly TRBD1 (5 bases). The germline gives CDR1 SGHRS, CDR2 YFSETQ. Trimming cost V 4 bases and J 5 bases, with 15 bases left between them. The CDR3 contains 14 residues. The CDR3 sequence is CASSRGVTGTEAFF. The CDR3 DNA sequence: TGCGCCAGCAGCCGAGGGGTAACAGGAACTGAAGCTTTCTTT.

The V call is TRBV28, the J call TRBJ2-3, with 8 bases fitting TRBD1. The CDR3 length is 13 residues. V trimming: 10 bases; J trimming: 1 base; junction bases outside the gene matches: 4. Germline assignment: CDR1 MDHEN and CDR2 SYDVKM. The CDR3 sequence is CATLQGGTDTQYF. CDR3 bases: TGTGCCACCTTACAGGGGGGCACAGATACGCAGTATTTT.

The chain is built from TRBV9 and TRBJ2-7; 9 bases map to TRBD2. V lost 0 bases to trimming and J lost 6 bases; unmatched junction nucleotides: 7. The CDR3 spans 15 residues. Germline CDR1 SGDLS, CDR2 YYNGEE. The CDR3 sequence is CASSVDAGGLGEQYF. In DNA form, the CDR3 reads TGTGCCAGCAGCGTAGATGCGGGAGGGTTAGGCGAGCAGTACTTC.

In regard to this clone: This sample also contains other DNA sequences that code for the same CDR3. V and J are TRBV6-5 and TRBJ2-5; D gene ambiguous. Looked up from germline, CDR1 is MNHEY and CDR2 is SVGAGI. V lost 2 bases and J 1 base, leaving 5 bases between the germline ends. This CDR3 has 13 residues. The CDR3 spells CASSYRRQETQYF. In nucleotides, the CDR3 is TGTGCCAGCAGTTACCGGCGCCAAGAGACCCAGTACTTC.

The chain links TRBV27 to TRBJ1-5; the D gene is possibly TRBD1 (6 bases). Trimming pared 11 bases from V and 1 base from J, leaving 15 bases between. CDR3 length: 14 residues. CDR1 and CDR2 (germline): MNHEY, SMNVEV (reference sequence). In nucleotides, the CDR3 is TGTGCCTCGGGGGGCCGGGAAAGCAATCAGCCCCAGCATTTT. Translation gives CASGGRESNQPQHF.

V is TRBV28 and J is TRBJ1-4; tentatively, D is TRBD1 (5 bases). The CDR3 is made up of 14 amino acids. V shed 4 bases and J shed 5 bases, with 11 bases lying between them. Looked up from germline, CDR1 is MDHEN and CDR2 is SYDVKM. The CDR3 region is CASSSGLPNEKLFF. The CDR3 nucleotides read TGTGCCAGCAGTTCGGGACTGCCCAATGAAAAACTGTTTTTT.

The rearrangement joins TRBV5-6 to TRBJ2-1; D is possibly TRBD2 (5 bases). The CDR3 is 14 residues long. V was clipped by 1 base and J by 5 bases, with 10 bases between them. CDR1 and CDR2 (germline): SGHDT, YYEEEE. The CDR3 nucleotides are TGTGCCAGCAGCTTGCTAGCCCCTAACAATGAGCAGTTCTTC. This gives the protein CASSLLAPNNEQFF.

The chain employs TRBV25-1 and TRBJ2-2, with D maybe TRBD1 (6 bases). Germline V lookup: CDR1 MGHDK, CDR2 SYGVNS. This CDR3 region has 17 residues. Trimming removed 4 bases at V and 5 bases at J, with 20 bases between. CDR3: CASSAAQGRGVTGELFF. As DNA, the CDR3 is TGTGCCAGCAGTGCGGCCCAGGGGCGCGGTGTGACCGGGGAGCTGTTTTTT.

V and J are TRBV11-2 and TRBJ2-3, with D maybe TRBD2 (5 bases). Per germline, CDR1 SGHAT and CDR2 FQNNGV. The CDR3 covers 15 residues. Trimming took off 1 base at V and 1 base at J, with 9 bases between the two ends. The CDR3 region is CASSLGAVGTDTQYF. In nucleotides, the CDR3 is TGTGCCAGCAGCTTAGGAGCGGTTGGCACAGATACGCAGTATTTT.

This clone was observed once. The V and J genes are TRBV2 and TRBJ1-5; TRBD1 might be the D (5 bases). The ends were cut back, 6 bases at V and 2 bases at J, with 14 bases in the middle. This CDR3 has 15 residues. The V gene's germline CDR1 is SNHLY and CDR2 FYNNEI. The DNA for the CDR3 is TGTGCCAGCAGAACGGACAATTCGGGCAATCAGCCCCAGCATTTT. Translating gives CASRTDNSGNQPQHF. The whole variable domain, remainder taken from reference TRBV2 and TRBJ1-5, is EPEVTQTPSHQVTQMGQEVILRCVPISNHLYFYWYRQILGQKVEFLVSFYNNEISEKSEIFDDQFSVERPDGSNFTLKIRSTKLEDSAMYFCASRTDNSGNQPQHFGDGTRLSIL.

J is TRBJ2-1 and V is TRBV7-3; 8 positions agree with TRBD2. Germline V gene data show CDR1 as SGHTA and CDR2 as FQGTGA. V lost 3 bases, J lost 4 bases, and 8 bases stayed unmatched. The CDR3 consists of 16 residues. In DNA form, the CDR3 reads TGTGCCAGCAGCTTCGACAGCGGGAGCCCTTACAATGAGCAGTTCTTC. This gives the protein CASSFDSGSPYNEQFF.

The V gene is TRBV5-6, the J gene TRBJ2-7; possibly TRBD2 for D (5 bases). Germline CDR1 is SGHDT and CDR2 is YYEEEE. This CDR3 region has 15 residues. V was shortened by 1 base and J by 5 bases, with 16 bases between the two germline ends. The CDR3 coding sequence is TGTGCCAGCAGCTTGTTGAGGGCTAAACTAGACGAGCAGTACTTC. Amino acid sequence: CASSLLRAKLDEQYF.

The chain combines TRBV7-2 with TRBJ2-2; 13 bases are a match to TRBD2. CDR1 is SGHTA and CDR2 is FQGNSA in the germline V gene. V was pared by 1 base and J by 3 bases, with 8 bases of the junction left unmatched. CDR3 length: 19 amino acids. The CDR3 protein is CASSLVWTSGRKDTGELFF. CDR3 nucleotides: TGTGCCAGCAGCTTAGTATGGACTAGCGGGAGAAAGGACACCGGGGAGCTGTTTTTT.

This rearrangement joins TRBV28 to TRBJ2-3; TRBD2 aligns across 9 bases. CDR1 and CDR2 from the germline V gene are MDHEN and SYDVKM. CDR3 length: 15 residues. V lost 3 bases to trimming and J lost 2 bases; unmatched junction nucleotides: 3. Here the CDR3 reads CASSLPSGVTDTQYF. CDR3 coding DNA: TGTGCCAGCAGTTTGCCTAGCGGGGTCACAGATACGCAGTATTTT.

The chain combines TRBV6-5 with TRBJ1-4; the D is unclear. V was shortened by 4 bases and J by 5 bases, with 11 bases between the two germline ends. Germline V gene data show CDR1 as MNHEY and CDR2 as SVGAGI. This CDR3 region has 14 residues. CDR3 DNA: TGTGCCAGCAGTTCAACCCCGACGAATGAAAAACTGTTTTTT. It specifies CASSSTPTNEKLFF.

The gene calls are TRBV28 and TRBJ2-7; D is ambiguous. The CDR3 has 14 residues. Trimming pared 3 bases from V and 5 bases from J, leaving 14 bases between. Germline lookup yields CDR1 MDHEN and CDR2 SYDVKM. CDR3 bases: TGTGCCAGCAGTTTCATCCCAAGGGTCCACGAGCAGTACTTC. Its translation is CASSFIPRVHEQYF.

The V call is TRBV11-1, the J call TRBJ1-4; 8 bases line up with TRBD1. Germline V lookup: CDR1 SGHAT, CDR2 FQDESV (reference sequence). The J segment lost 3 bases and the V segment lost 7 bases, leaving 4 bases of the junction unmatched. CDR3 size: 14 residues. The CDR3 here is CASTRQGPNEKLFF. The CDR3 DNA sequence: TGTGCCAGCACCAGACAGGGGCCTAATGAAAAACTGTTTTTT. Variable domain in full (rest from reference TRBV11-1 and TRBJ1-4): EAEVAQSPRYKITEKSQAVAFWCDPISGHATLYWYRQILGQGPELLVQFQDESVVDDSQLPKDRFSAERLKGVDSTLKIQPAELGDSAMYLCASTRQGPNEKLFFGSGTQLSVL.

V and J are TRBV7-6 and TRBJ1-5, with TRBD1 matching over 10 bases. Per the germline V gene, CDR1 is SGHVS and CDR2 is FNYEAQ. The CDR3 sequence is 15 residues long. V lost 3 bases to trimming and J lost 7 bases; unmatched junction nucleotides: 6. DNA for the CDR3: TGTGCCAGCAGCTTCCGGGGGGGACAGGGGCAGCCCCAGCATTTT. Residues: CASSFRGGQGQPQHF.

The chain is built from TRBV27 and TRBJ2-2; TRBD1 aligns across 8 bases. In germline, CDR1 is MNHEY, CDR2 SMNVEV (reference sequence). V dropped 8 bases and J dropped 5; count of bases not matched to a gene: 7. There are 14 residues in the CDR3. The CDR3 region has the DNA TGTGCCAGCTCCCGGACAGGGTGGACCGGGGAGCTGTTTTTT. The encoded protein is CASSRTGWTGELFF.

This chain connects TRBV5-1 to TRBJ2-1, with 14 bases fitting TRBD2. The germline CDR1 and CDR2 sequences are SGHRS and YFSETQ. The CDR3 covers 16 residues. With 2 bases clipped from V and 8 bases from J, the junction kept 6 bases outside the gene matches. DNA of the CDR3: TGCGCCAGCAGCTTCGCGGGGACTAGCGGGAGTGATGAGCAGTTCTTC. It yields the protein CASSFAGTSGSDEQFF.

Of note for this clone: The same CDR3 arises from other DNA sequences in this sample as well. This chain connects TRBV4-3 to TRBJ2-7; a weak D match, TRBD1 (5 bases). This CDR3 region has 14 residues. Germline loops: CDR1 LGHNA, CDR2 YSLEER. Trimming took off 3 bases at V and 2 bases at J, with 11 bases between the two ends. CDR3: CASSQEDRAYEQYF. The DNA of the CDR3 is TGCGCCAGCAGCCAGGAAGACAGAGCCTACGAGCAGTACTTC.

The chain employs TRBV2 and TRBJ2-7; D unresolved. This CDR3 is built from 16 residues. Germline loops: CDR1 SNHLY, CDR2 FYNNEI. V lost 6 bases to trimming and J lost 5 bases, with 23 bases between them. The CDR3 DNA reads as TGTGCCAGCAGGAACCCCGACAAGGGCCTTGGGGACGAGCAGTACTTC. Translated, it gives CASRNPDKGLGDEQYF.

The chain has TRBV27 and TRBJ2-6; 12 nucleotides align to TRBD2. The CDR3 spans 23 residues. Trimming at V came to 5 bases and at J to 1 base, leaving 21 bases not matched to a gene. Germline V gene sequence: CDR1 MNHEY, CDR2 SMNVEV (reference sequence). The CDR3 sequence is CASSPRQGSSGRGSSSGANVLTF. In DNA, the CDR3 is TGTGCCAGCAGTCCCAGACAGGGTTCTAGCGGGAGGGGTTCTAGTTCTGGGGCCAACGTCCTGACTTTC.

The CDR3 DNA reads TGCAGCGTTCCCACTAGCGGGAGCACAGATACGCAGTATTTT. As protein: CSVPTSGSTDTQYF. The chain couples TRBV29-1 to TRBJ2-3; 9 nucleotides align to TRBD2. The CDR3 consists of 14 residues. Germline CDR1 reads SQVTM; CDR2 reads ANQGSEA. The junction had 3 bases not matched to a gene; V was cut back by 5 bases and J by 0 bases.

The V gene is TRBV6-5, the J gene TRBJ1-5, with D unresolved. Trimming removed 6 bases at V and 4 bases at J, with 13 bases between. The CDR3 runs 14 residues. Germline V CDR1 and CDR2: MNHEY, SVGAGI. This chain's CDR3 is CASRAPGVNQPQHF. CDR3 DNA sequence: TGTGCCAGCAGGGCCCCAGGAGTTAATCAGCCCCAGCATTTT.

This chain links TRBV5-1 with TRBJ1-4; weak D call: TRBD1 (6 bases). The germline V gene has CDR1 SGHRS and CDR2 YFSETQ. Trimming took off 5 bases at V and 4 bases at J, with 12 bases between the two ends. CDR3 size: 14 residues. CDR3 in amino acids: CASSKDRFNEKLFF. The CDR3 region has the DNA TGCGCCAGCAGTAAAGACAGGTTTAATGAAAAACTGTTTTTT.

The chain joins TRBV18 to TRBJ1-4, with TRBD1 matching over 7 bases. Germline assignment: CDR1 KGHSH and CDR2 LQKENI. J was trimmed by 7 bases and V by 3 bases; bases with no gene match: 11. The CDR3 is 16 residues long. CDR3 region: CASSPQAGTVSEKLFF. CDR3 in DNA: TGTGCCAGCTCACCCCAAGCCGGGACAGTAAGTGAAAAACTGTTTTTT.

To note about this clone: Other DNA variants within this sample encode the same CDR3. The CDR3 reads CASSLGQIQETQYF. The CDR3 DNA is TGCGCCAGCAGCTTGGGTCAGATTCAAGAGACCCAGTACTTC. This chain uses TRBV5-1 with TRBJ2-5; D uncertain. The CDR3 length is 14 residues. Trimming left V 0 bases short and J 2 bases short, with 8 bases between. The germline V gene has CDR1 SGHRS and CDR2 YFSETQ.

In nucleotides, the CDR3 is TGTGCCTGGAGCCAGGGGGCTAATGAAAAACTGTTTTTT. Its translation is CAWSQGANEKLFF. This chain uses TRBV30 with TRBJ1-4, with TRBD1 matching 7 bases. The CDR3 is made up of 13 amino acids. The V and J ends lost 3 bases and 3 bases, in that order; junction bases with no gene match: 1. The V gene's germline CDR1 is GTSNPN and CDR2 SVGIG (reference sequence).